This TCR beta chain originates from a study of blood T cell repertoires in COVID-19. Study in general: The samples span acute and convalescent COVID-19 from the United States, Italy and Spain.

Participants' own reports of clinical history determined their cohort assignment. Exposed study participants had met a COVID-19 case within 2 weeks before entry. Sequencing was performed with immunoSEQ multiplex PCR; in TCRdb, only in-frame clones are kept and a portion is missing. The profile shows more than 150,000 clones, roughly 80% of them singletons. CDR3 size: 17 residues. The germline V gene has CDR1 SGHDN and CDR2 FVKESK. V dropped 1 base and J dropped 5; count of bases not matched to a gene: 12. The chain combines TRBV14 with TRBJ1-1; 8 nucleotides agree with TRBD1. The clonotype was recovered from a man aged 55 to 70 who had been exposed to COVID-19. The sequenced sample was PBMCs or T cells enriched from blood (not recorded which). This CDR3 reads CASSQGSGQGLGTEAFF. DNA for the CDR3: TGTGCCAGCAGCCAAGGTAGCGGACAGGGTCTCGGAACTGAAGCTTTCTTT. Together with reference TRBV14 and TRBJ1-1, the CDR3 gives the full variable domain: EAGVTQFPSHSVIEKGQTVTLRCDPISGHDNLYWYRRVMGKEIKFLLHFVKESKQDESGMPNNRFLAERTGGTYSTLKVQPAELEDSGVYFCASSQGSGQGLGTEAFFGQGTRLTVV.